These 4 T cell receptor beta chains share one sample of origin, sequenced in a study of cytomegalovirus exposure and HLA in healthy donors. The PCR had 60 Vbeta and 13 Jbeta primers. Profiled with immunoSEQ multiplex PCR; TCRdb holds only in-frame clones, not every one. Of over 110,000 clones listed, approximately 80% are singletons. The sequencing sample was made of PBMCs. The receptors here all came from a woman aged 40 to 50 in good health and CMV-seropositive.

Details on this clone: Other DNA variants within this sample encode the same CDR3. The V and J genes are TRBV6-1 and TRBJ1-2; tentative D call: TRBD1 (6 bases). This CDR3 has 15 amino acids. V lost 1 base and J lost 5, with 14 bases in between. Germline V gene data show CDR1 as MNHNS and CDR2 as SASEGT. This CDR3 is CASSEVRGGPYGYTF. The CDR3, as DNA: TGTGCCAGCAGTGAAGTAAGGGGGGGCCCATATGGCTACACCTTC.

This clone was recorded once. This rearrangement joins TRBV5-1 to TRBJ2-3; TRBD1 aligns across 7 bases. The CDR3 consists of 18 residues. V lost 7 bases, J lost 0 bases, and 17 bases stayed unmatched. Germline V gene lookup returns CDR1 SGHRS and CDR2 YFSETQ. The CDR3 here is CASRLAPGGLFSTDTQYF. DNA of the CDR3: TGCGCCAGCCGACTCGCTCCAGGGGGTCTGTTTAGCACAGATACGCAGTATTTT.

The chain couples TRBV18 to TRBJ1-5; D possibly corresponds to TRBD1 (5 bases). The germline CDR1 and CDR2 sequences are KGHSH and LQKENI. CDR3 length equals 18 residues. V was pared by 2 bases and J by 3 bases, with 20 bases between. Here the CDR3 reads CASSPMDWGEGSNQPQHF. CDR3 nucleotides: TGTGCCAGCTCACCAATGGATTGGGGGGAAGGGTCCAATCAGCCCCAGCATTTT.

This clone was seen a handful of times. The chain uses TRBV28 and TRBJ2-3; TRBD2 matches 14 bases. In germline, CDR1 is MDHEN, CDR2 SYDVKM. This CDR3 is built from 16 residues. Trimming took 4 bases from V and 7 from J; bases not matched to a gene: 7. The CDR3: CASSSSGTSGRYTQYF. CDR3 coding DNA: TGTGCCAGCAGTTCCTCCGGGACTAGCGGGAGATATACGCAGTATTTT.